This T cell receptor (beta chain) was retrieved from a study of cytomegalovirus exposure and HLA in healthy donors. About this clone: Its antigen remains unknown.

The protocol was immunoSEQ multiplex PCR, while the TCRdb copy is restricted to in-frame clones and leaves out a portion. The sample has hundreds of thousands of clones; roughly 91% are singletons. The CDR3 covers 16 residues. Trimming removed 1 base at V and 1 base at J, with 12 bases between. CDR1 and CDR2 (germline): SGHDN, FVKESK. The study's findings and limits: Reports described diagnosis of cytomegalovirus status by the classifier as highly specific and sensitive. Altogether, about 160 TCR beta chains were recorded as cytomegalovirus-associated.

Material: PBMCs. The receptor comes from a woman between 18 and 29 years old in good health and CMV-seropositive. The chain carries TRBV14 and TRBJ2-3; maybe TRBD1 (5 bases). CDR3 sequence reads: CASSQGVGEGTDTQYF. CDR3 nucleotide sequence: TGTGCCAGCAGCCAAGGAGTAGGGGAAGGCACAGATACGCAGTATTTT.